The 18 T cell receptor beta chains below come from one sample, sequenced in a study of OX40 agonist ivuxolimab in advanced cancers. TCRdb keeps only in-frame clones here, not all; method: immunoSEQ multiplex PCR. The sample holds about 18,000 clones, approximately 91% seen once. The sample here was CD4+ or CD8+ T cells sorted from blood, taken in a trial of the OX40 agonist ivuxolimab. Every receptor here comes from an adult with an advanced solid tumor such as melanoma, head and neck, liver or kidney cancer.

The J gene is TRBJ1-2, the V gene TRBV15; 9 positions agree with TRBD1. The CDR3 length is 17 residues. V lost 1 base to trimming and J lost 2 bases; unmatched junction nucleotides: 8. Germline values: CDR1 LNHNV, CDR2 YYDKDF (reference sequence). CDR3 DNA sequence: TGTGCCACCAGCAGAGTTCGGGGGGACAGGGTAAACTATGGCTACACCTTC. It specifies CATSRVRGDRVNYGYTF. The whole variable domain, filled in from reference TRBV15 and TRBJ1-2, reads DAMVIQNPRYQVTQFGKPVTLSCSQTLNHNVMYWYQQKSSQAPKLLFHYYDKDFNNEADTPDNFQSRRPNTSFCFLDIRSPGLGDTAMYLCATSRVRGDRVNYGYTFGSGTRLTVV.

This clone was observed a handful of times. This sample includes further DNA sequences coding for the same CDR3. This sequence joins TRBV11-3 and TRBJ2-7; D is ambiguous. CDR3 length: 12 amino acids. Trimming removed 3 bases from V and 2 bases from J, with 5 bases in between. The V gene's germline CDR1 is SGHNT and CDR2 YENEEA. The CDR3 DNA follows: TGTGCCAGCAGCTTGGCCACCTACGAGCAGTACTTC. This codes for CASSLATYEQYF.

The V and J genes are TRBV4-1 and TRBJ2-1, with no clear D. V was clipped by 1 base and J by 3 bases, with 4 bases between them. The germline gives CDR1 MGHRA, CDR2 YSYEKL. The CDR3 is made up of 13 amino acids. The DNA for the CDR3 is TGCGCCAGCAGCCAAGGCAGCTACAATGAGCAGTTCTTC. Its translation: CASSQGSYNEQFF.

This chain joins TRBV4-3 and TRBJ2-5, with D perhaps TRBD1 or TRBD2 (5 bases each). Per the germline V gene, CDR1 is LGHNA and CDR2 is YSLEER. This CDR3 is 16 amino acids long. The ends were cut back, 1 base at V and 4 bases at J, with 16 bases in the middle. This CDR3 is CASSQARQGAGETQYF. The CDR3 bases are TGCGCCAGCAGCCAAGCCCGTCAAGGGGCGGGAGAGACCCAGTACTTC.

The chain recombines TRBV4-1 with TRBJ2-5; 13 nucleotides agree with TRBD2. There are 15 residues in the CDR3. CDR1 and CDR2 from the germline V gene are MGHRA and YSYEKL. After removal of 4 bases from V and 4 bases from J, the junction contained 3 bases not matched to a gene. The CDR3 DNA is TGCGCCAGCAGCCCCACTAGCGGGAGGGGAGAGACCCAGTACTTC. Protein product: CASSPTSGRGETQYF.

As concerns this clone: Mismatch with germline at one junction end may stem from a read error. The rearrangement joins TRBV6-5 to TRBJ1-2; D call uncertain. CDR1 is MNHEY, CDR2 SVGAGI, per germline. The CDR3 has 13 residues. The CDR3 DNA is TGTGCCGGCAGTTACTCCGAAGGTTATGGCTACACCTTC. Its protein is CAGSYSEGYGYTF.

The sample holds a few counts of this clone. The V call is TRBV27, the J call TRBJ2-2; perhaps D is TRBD1 or TRBD2 (7 bases each). V lost 5 bases and J lost 1, with 11 bases in between. The CDR3 runs 15 residues. Germline V CDR1 and CDR2: MNHEY, SMNVEV (reference sequence). CDR3 sequence: CASSVRGGNTGELFF. The CDR3 DNA is TGTGCCAGCAGTGTCAGGGGGGGGAACACCGGGGAGCTGTTTTTT.

The V call is TRBV6-1, the J call TRBJ2-5; D possibly corresponds to TRBD1 (6 bases). Germline loops: CDR1 MNHNS, CDR2 SASEGT. The CDR3 contains 13 residues. V shed 3 bases and J shed 10 bases, with 15 bases lying between them. DNA for the CDR3: TGTGCCAGCAGTGACAACAGGATCAGGGGCCAGTACTTC. It translates to CASSDNRIRGQYF.

The rearrangement links TRBV6-5 to TRBJ2-2; D not certain. The CDR3 totals 13 residues. CDR1 and CDR2 (germline): MNHEY, SVGAGI. The V gene lost 1 base and the J gene lost 3 bases, with 3 bases spanning the gap. The CDR3 is CASSYLHTGELFF. The CDR3, as DNA: TGTGCCAGCAGTTACTTGCACACCGGGGAGCTGTTTTTT.

The chain joins TRBV6-4 to TRBJ2-1; TRBD2 agrees at 9 bases. The V segment lost 2 bases and the J segment 1 base; nucleotides outside the gene matches: 9. Germline V gene data show CDR1 as MRHNA and CDR2 as SNTAGT. This CDR3 is built from 18 residues. The CDR3 loop reads CASSDVSSGGKSYNEQFF. CDR3 DNA sequence: TGTGCCAGCAGTGACGTGAGTAGCGGGGGCAAATCCTACAATGAGCAGTTCTTC.

The gene calls are TRBV27 and TRBJ2-2; a weak D match, TRBD1 (5 bases). The CDR3 spans 17 residues. Deletions cut 6 bases from V and 0 bases from J, with 17 bases between. Germline CDR1 reads MNHEY; CDR2 reads SMNVEV (reference sequence). DNA of the CDR3: TGTGCCAGCAGCCGTATCCCAGGGTCCGCGAACACCGGGGAGCTGTTTTTT. This sequence encodes CASSRIPGSANTGELFF.

This chain joins TRBV11-2 and TRBJ2-7; D not resolved. The V gene's germline CDR1 is SGHAT and CDR2 FQNNGV. Trimming took off 5 bases at V and 0 bases at J, with 17 bases between the two ends. The CDR3 covers 16 residues. This CDR3 reads CASSQRIRKSSYEQYF. CDR3 in DNA: TGTGCCAGCAGCCAACGCATCCGTAAGAGCTCCTACGAGCAGTACTTC. Full variable domain (remainder filled in from reference TRBV11-2 and TRBJ2-7): EAGVAQSPRYKIIEKRQSVAFWCNPISGHATLYWYQQILGQGPKLLIQFQNNGVVDDSQLPKDRFSAERLKGVDSTLKIQPAKLEDSAVYLCASSQRIRKSSYEQYFGPGTRLTVT.

V usage is TRBV30 and J usage is TRBJ1-1; no reliable D call. This CDR3 comprises 13 residues. The V end lost 2 bases, the J end lost 0 bases, and 7 bases lay between the germline ends. The germline V gene has CDR1 GTSNPN and CDR2 SVGIG (reference sequence). DNA of the CDR3: TGTGCCTGGAGTCCATTCATGAACACTGAAGCTTTCTTT. Protein product: CAWSPFMNTEAFF.

The gene calls are TRBV6-1 and TRBJ2-4, with TRBD1 as a possible D gene (5 bases). CDR3 length equals 15 residues. V was cut by 1 base and J by 2 bases, with 9 bases left in between. Per germline, CDR1 MNHNS and CDR2 SASEGT. CDR3 region: CASSEGPGTKNIQYF. CDR3 nucleotides: TGTGCCAGCAGTGAAGGACCAGGGACCAAAAACATTCAGTACTTC.

The V gene is TRBV4-3, the J gene TRBJ2-7; TRBD1 agrees at 8 bases. V trimming: 3 bases; J trimming: 0 bases; junction bases outside the gene matches: 7. The germline gives CDR1 LGHNA, CDR2 YSLEER. This CDR3 is built from 16 residues. CDR3: CASSHRTGKNSYEQYF. CDR3 in DNA: TGCGCCAGCAGCCATAGGACAGGGAAAAACTCCTACGAGCAGTACTTC.

This clone was observed a few times. The chain carries TRBV7-9 and TRBJ1-2, with a possible D match to TRBD1 (5 bases). The CDR3 contains 14 residues. Trimming removed 7 bases at V and 2 bases at J, with 14 bases between. From germline, CDR1 is SEHNR and CDR2 FQNEAQ (reference sequence). This chain's CDR3 is CASTPGGANYGYTF. The DNA of the CDR3 is TGTGCCAGCACCCCCGGCGGGGCCAACTATGGCTACACCTTC.

The V call is TRBV6-6, the J call TRBJ1-1, with no clear D. The CDR3 spans 14 residues. Germline CDR1 MNHNY, CDR2 SVGAGI (reference sequence). The ends were cut back, 2 bases at V and 6 bases at J, with 13 bases in the middle. The CDR3 DNA reads TGTGCCAGCAGTTACGATTTTCCGAGGGCTGAAGCTTTCTTT. It encodes CASSYDFPRAEAFF.

CDR3 coding DNA: TGTGCCACCCGGACAGGGTCCGGGAGGGCTAATGAAAAACTGTTTTTT. It encodes CATRTGSGRANEKLFF. V gene TRBV2 combines with J gene TRBJ1-4; TRBD1 matches 8 bases. Germline CDR1 SNHLY, CDR2 FYNNEI. Trimming at V came to 10 bases and at J to 3 bases, leaving 13 bases not matched to a gene. The CDR3 is made up of 16 amino acids.